This T cell receptor (beta chain) comes out of a study of OX40 agonist ivuxolimab in advanced cancers. At the level of the study: Previous treatment with anti-PD-1, anti-PD-L1 or anti-CTLA-4 therapy was allowed; 40% had received some. The study's findings and limits: Fewer expanded clones were found on average in CD4+ than in CD8+ T cells.

Details on this clone: The antigen remains unidentified.

This CDR3 region has 13 residues. Looked up from germline, CDR1 is SNHLY and CDR2 is FYNNEI. The protocol was immunoSEQ multiplex PCR, while the TCRdb copy is restricted to in-frame clones and leaves out a portion. Of some 83,000 clones listed, about 82% are singletons. The receptor was isolated from an adult with an advanced solid tumor such as melanoma, head and neck, liver or kidney cancer. The chain is built from TRBV2 and TRBJ2-5; TRBD1 agrees at 8 bases. Matching the DNA end better, TRBJ2-7 makes the J call doubtful. This specimen consisted of CD4+ or CD8+ T cells sorted from blood, obtained in a trial of the OX40 agonist ivuxolimab. CDR3 protein: CASGRDRLAEQYF. In DNA, the CDR3 is TGTGCCAGCGGCCGGGACAGGTTGGCCGAGCAGTACTTC.